This entry lists 17 T cell receptor beta chains sequenced from one sample in a study of blood T cell repertoires in COVID-19. Only in-frame clones appear in the TCRdb table, and some are missing; sequencing was by immunoSEQ multiplex PCR. The repertoire consists of roughly 250,000 clones, with more than 85% occurring once and the leading ten covering under 3%. Source material: peripheral blood. These receptors originate from a person aged 18-29 years with COVID-19, enrolled during active disease.

This chain uses TRBV5-5 with TRBJ2-7; 10 nucleotides agree with TRBD1. Germline loops: CDR1 SGHKS, CDR2 YYEKEE (reference sequence). The CDR3 sequence is 15 residues long. Trimming took 0 bases from V and 4 from J; bases not matched to a gene: 4. The CDR3 spells CASSLAGQGTYEQYF. CDR3 in DNA: TGTGCCAGCAGCTTGGCGGGACAGGGGACATACGAGCAGTACTTC.

The J gene is TRBJ2-3, the V gene TRBV29-1; 13 bases map to TRBD2. The germline CDR1 and CDR2 sequences are SQVTM and ANQGSEA. Unmatched junction bases numbered 9, after V lost 3 bases and J lost 6 bases. The CDR3 loop spans 16 amino acids. In DNA, the CDR3 is TGCAGCGTTGATGGACTAGCGGGAGCGGAGGTGGATACGCAGTATTTT. The encoded protein is CSVDGLAGAEVDTQYF.

The chain is built from TRBV29-1 and TRBJ1-1; weak D call: TRBD1 (6 bases). This CDR3 has 13 residues. Trimming took off 6 bases at V and 4 bases at J, with 15 bases between the two ends. CDR1 is SQVTM and CDR2 is ANQGSEA in the germline V gene. This CDR3 reads CSVSQGGGTEAFF. The CDR3 DNA follows: TGCAGCGTCTCACAGGGCGGTGGCACTGAAGCTTTCTTT.

The genes are TRBV27 and TRBJ1-2, with 7 bases lining up with TRBD1. The CDR3 is 13 amino acids. Looked up from germline, CDR1 is MNHEY and CDR2 is SMNVEV (reference sequence). The ends lost 5 bases at V and 6 bases at J; junction bases unmatched: 6. The CDR3 DNA follows: TGTGCCAGCAGTGTGACAGGGAAACATGGCTACACCTTC. Its protein product is CASSVTGKHGYTF.

V usage is TRBV7-7 and J usage is TRBJ2-6; TRBD1 matches 10 bases. This CDR3 spans 18 amino acids. Unmatched junction bases numbered 9, after V lost 5 bases and J lost 2 bases. Looked up from germline, CDR1 is SSHAT and CDR2 is FNYEAQ (reference sequence). CDR3 protein: CASSPGTGAYAGANVLTF. The CDR3 nucleotides read TGTGCCAGCAGCCCCGGGACAGGGGCTTACGCTGGGGCCAACGTCCTGACTTTC.

The chain employs TRBV19 and TRBJ1-4, with TRBD1 as a possible D gene (6 bases). CDR1 and CDR2 from the germline V gene are LNHDA and SQIVND (reference sequence). Trimming took 7 bases from V and 8 from J, leaving 17 bases between them. The CDR3 runs to 14 residues. CDR3 sequence reads: CASTLEGGYEKLFF. CDR3 DNA sequence: TGTGCCAGTACCCTCGAGGGGGGGTACGAAAAACTGTTTTTT.

This clone was seen once. The chain has TRBV7-9 and TRBJ2-7, with 10 bases matching TRBD1. CDR1 and CDR2 from the germline V gene are SEHNR and FQNEAQ (reference sequence). V lost 6 bases, J lost 5 bases, and 7 bases stayed unmatched. CDR3 length: 14 residues. The CDR3 DNA reads as TGTGCCAGCAGTTGGGACAGGGGAGTCCACGAGCAGTACTTC. Protein product: CASSWDRGVHEQYF.

V usage is TRBV20-1 and J usage is TRBJ2-1; 7 bases map to TRBD1. V was pared by 3 bases and J by 5 bases, with 1 base of the junction left unmatched. CDR3 length equals 12 residues. Germline values: CDR1 DFQATT, CDR2 SNEGSKA (reference sequence). This chain's CDR3 is CSASQGDNEQFF. CDR3 bases: TGCAGTGCTAGTCAGGGGGACAATGAGCAGTTCTTC.

In the case of this clone: In the same sample, other DNA sequences code for this CDR3. J is TRBJ1-5 and V is TRBV12-3 or TRBV12-4, with D tentatively TRBD1 (5 bases). Trimming cost V 3 bases and J 5 bases, with 8 bases left between them. This CDR3 has 13 amino acids. The CDR3 nucleotides read TGTGCCAGCAGTTTCGGGGGGGATCAGCCCCAGCATTTT. This sequence encodes CASSFGGDQPQHF.

The V and J genes are TRBV5-4 and TRBJ2-3, with TRBD2 matching 10 bases. Germline trimming cut 4 bases from V and 4 bases from J; bases unmatched to any gene: 9. Germline values: CDR1 SGHNT, CDR2 YYREEE (reference sequence). The CDR3 consists of 16 residues. The CDR3 is CASSPKAGGDPDTQYF. For the CDR3, the DNA is TGTGCCAGCAGCCCCAAAGCGGGAGGGGACCCAGATACGCAGTATTTT. Drawing the rest from reference TRBV5-4 and TRBJ2-3, the complete variable domain is ETGVTQSPTHLIKTRGQQVTLRCSSQSGHNTVSWYQQALGQGPQFIFQYYREEENGRGNFPPRFSGLQFPNYSSELNVNALELDDSALYLCASSPKAGGDPDTQYFGPGTRLTVL.

The CDR3 reads CASSQDRNSPLHF. For the CDR3, the DNA is TGCGCCAGCAGCCAAGATCGTAATTCACCCCTCCACTTT. The chain carries TRBV4-3 and TRBJ1-6; D is uncertain. The CDR3 runs 13 residues. The germline V gene has CDR1 LGHNA and CDR2 YSLEER. V lost 0 bases to trimming and J lost 6 bases, with 3 bases between them.

The chain couples TRBV9 to TRBJ1-6; D may be TRBD1 (5 bases). This CDR3 contains 17 residues. Per germline, CDR1 SGDLS and CDR2 YYNGEE. The germline V and J ends were trimmed by 4 bases and 0 bases, with 14 bases remaining between them. The CDR3 sequence: CASSPRQTSSYNSPLHF. In DNA form, the CDR3 reads TGTGCCAGCAGCCCCCGACAGACGAGCTCCTATAATTCACCCCTCCACTTT. Full variable domain (remainder filled in from reference TRBV9 and TRBJ1-6): DSGVTQTPKHLITATGQRVTLRCSPRSGDLSVYWYQQSLDQGLQFLIQYYNGEERAKGNILERFSAQQFPDLHSELNLSSLELGDSALYFCASSPRQTSSYNSPLHFGNGTRLTVT.

The chain links TRBV19 to TRBJ2-7; D is possibly TRBD1 (5 bases). In germline, CDR1 is LNHDA, CDR2 SQIVND (reference sequence). V was trimmed by 5 bases and J by 4 bases, leaving 18 bases between them. CDR3 length: 15 residues. CDR3 sequence: CASSPSTVKPYEQYF. The CDR3, as DNA: TGTGCCAGTAGTCCATCGACAGTCAAACCGTACGAGCAGTACTTC.

The chain combines TRBV4-1 with TRBJ2-1; D is ambiguous. CDR1 and CDR2 (germline): MGHRA, YSYEKL. CDR3 length: 12 amino acids. V gave up 1 base and J gave up 5 bases, with 3 bases separating them. The CDR3 loop reads CASSQVNNEQFF. For the CDR3, the DNA is TGCGCCAGCAGCCAAGTTAACAATGAGCAGTTCTTC.

The chain uses TRBV24-1 and TRBJ1-5; unclear D gene. Trimming cost V 0 bases and J 9 bases, with 5 bases left between them. The CDR3 has 12 residues. Looked up from germline, CDR1 is KGHDR and CDR2 is SFDVKD. The CDR3 DNA is TGTGCCACCAGTGATTTGTTCGGGCCCCAGCATTTT. Residues: CATSDLFGPQHF.

This clone was recorded once. The chain recombines TRBV5-1 with TRBJ2-7, with 9 positions matching TRBD1. The CDR3 sequence is 15 residues long. V was pared by 4 bases and J by 1 base, with 6 bases of the junction left unmatched. Germline CDR1 reads SGHRS; CDR2 reads YFSETQ. CDR3 protein: CASSLWTGVSYEQYF. CDR3 DNA: TGCGCCAGCAGCCTCTGGACAGGGGTATCCTACGAGCAGTACTTC.

The rearrangement joins TRBV29-1 to TRBJ1-1, with D tentatively TRBD1 (6 bases). Germline V gives CDR1 SQVTM, CDR2 ANQGSEA. The CDR3 is 14 amino acids. With 7 bases removed from V and 4 bases from J, the gap between germline ends came to 19 bases. CDR3 loop: CSGTQGVSSTEAFF. DNA of the CDR3: TGCAGCGGTACACAGGGAGTGTCCAGCACTGAAGCTTTCTTT. The full variable domain, with the rest looked up from reference TRBV29-1 and TRBJ1-1, is SAVISQKPSRDICQRGTSLTIQCQVDSQVTMMFWYRQQPGQSLTLIATANQGSEATYESGFVIDKFPISRPNLTFSTLTVSNMSPEDSSIYLCSGTQGVSSTEAFFGQGTRLTVV.